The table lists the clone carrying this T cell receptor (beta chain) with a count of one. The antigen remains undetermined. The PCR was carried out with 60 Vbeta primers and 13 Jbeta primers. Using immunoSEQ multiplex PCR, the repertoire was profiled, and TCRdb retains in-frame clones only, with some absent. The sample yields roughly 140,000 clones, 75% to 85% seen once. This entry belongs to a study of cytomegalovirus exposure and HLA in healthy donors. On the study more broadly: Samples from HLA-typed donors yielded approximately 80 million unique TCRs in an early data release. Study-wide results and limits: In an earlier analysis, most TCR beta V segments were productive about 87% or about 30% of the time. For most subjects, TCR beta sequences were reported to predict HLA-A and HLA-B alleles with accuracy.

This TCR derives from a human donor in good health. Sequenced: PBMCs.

CDR3 sequence: CASSYGTGSNEQFF. The CDR3, as DNA: TGTGCCAGCAGTTACGGGACAGGTTCTAATGAGCAGTTCTTC. V usage is TRBV6-6 and J usage is TRBJ2-1; 8 bases match TRBD1. The V and J ends lost 2 bases and 7 bases, in that order; junction bases with no gene match: 4. The CDR3 runs to 14 residues. The V gene's germline CDR1 is MNHNY and CDR2 SVGAGI (reference sequence).